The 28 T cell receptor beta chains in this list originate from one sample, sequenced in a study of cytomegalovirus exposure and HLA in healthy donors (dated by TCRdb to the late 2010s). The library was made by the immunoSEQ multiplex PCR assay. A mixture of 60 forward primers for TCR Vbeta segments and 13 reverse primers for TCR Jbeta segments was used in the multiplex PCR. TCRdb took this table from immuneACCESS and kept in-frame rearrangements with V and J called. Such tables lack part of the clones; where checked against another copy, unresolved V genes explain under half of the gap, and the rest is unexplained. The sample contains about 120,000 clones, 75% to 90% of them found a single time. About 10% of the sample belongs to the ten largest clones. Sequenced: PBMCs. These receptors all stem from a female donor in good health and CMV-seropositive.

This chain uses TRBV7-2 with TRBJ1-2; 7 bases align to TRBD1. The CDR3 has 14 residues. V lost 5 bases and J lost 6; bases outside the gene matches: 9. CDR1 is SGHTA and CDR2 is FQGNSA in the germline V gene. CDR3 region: CASSPDRDGDGYTF. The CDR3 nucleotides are TGTGCCAGCAGCCCAGACAGGGATGGGGATGGCTACACCTTC.

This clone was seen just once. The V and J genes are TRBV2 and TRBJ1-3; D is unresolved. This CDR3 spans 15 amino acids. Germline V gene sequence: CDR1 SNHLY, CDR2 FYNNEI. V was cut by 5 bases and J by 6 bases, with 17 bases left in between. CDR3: CASSLGVMSLNTIYF. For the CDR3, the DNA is TGTGCCAGCAGTCTCGGGGTCATGAGTCTAAACACCATATATTTT.

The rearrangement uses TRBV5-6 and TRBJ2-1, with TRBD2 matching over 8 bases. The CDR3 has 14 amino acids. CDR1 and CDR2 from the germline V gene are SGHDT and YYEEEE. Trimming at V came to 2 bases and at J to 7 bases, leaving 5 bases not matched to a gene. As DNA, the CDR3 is TGTGCCAGCAGCTTCGGGGGGGGTAGTAATGAGCAGTTCTTC. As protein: CASSFGGGSNEQFF.

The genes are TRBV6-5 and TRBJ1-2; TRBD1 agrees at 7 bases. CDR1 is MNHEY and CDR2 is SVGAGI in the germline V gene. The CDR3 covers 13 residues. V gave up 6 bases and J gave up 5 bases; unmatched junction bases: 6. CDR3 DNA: TGTGCCAGCAGCCCCACAGGGGAGTATGGCTACACCTTC. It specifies CASSPTGEYGYTF.

The CDR3 DNA is TGTGCCAGCAGTCTCTGGCGGGGGCCCCAAGAGACCCAGTACTTC. It encodes CASSLWRGPQETQYF. The chain employs TRBV6-5 and TRBJ2-5, with D possibly being TRBD2 (7 bases). Germline V gene sequence: CDR1 MNHEY, CDR2 SVGAGI. The CDR3 loop spans 15 amino acids. V gave up 5 bases and J gave up 1 base, with 14 bases separating them.

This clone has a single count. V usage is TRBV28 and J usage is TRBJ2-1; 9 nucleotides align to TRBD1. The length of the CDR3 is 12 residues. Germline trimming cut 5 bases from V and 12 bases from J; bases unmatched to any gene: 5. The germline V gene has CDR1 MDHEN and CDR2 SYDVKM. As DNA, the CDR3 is TGTGCCAGCAGTCGGGACAGGGACGCGCAGTTCTTC. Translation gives CASSRDRDAQFF.

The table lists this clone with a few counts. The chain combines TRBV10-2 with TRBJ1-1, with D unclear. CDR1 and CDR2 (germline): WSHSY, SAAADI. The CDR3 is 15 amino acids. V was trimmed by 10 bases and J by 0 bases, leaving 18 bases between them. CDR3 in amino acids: CAMPPRLLMNTEAFF. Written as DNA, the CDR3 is TGCGCCATGCCGCCTAGGCTCCTTATGAACACTGAAGCTTTCTTT.

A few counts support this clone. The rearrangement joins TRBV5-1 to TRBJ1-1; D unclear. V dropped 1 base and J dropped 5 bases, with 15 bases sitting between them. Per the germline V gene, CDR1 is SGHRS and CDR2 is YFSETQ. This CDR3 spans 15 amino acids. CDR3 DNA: TGCGCCAGCAGCTTGACGGGTACCGGAGGGACTGAAGCTTTCTTT. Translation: CASSLTGTGGTEAFF.

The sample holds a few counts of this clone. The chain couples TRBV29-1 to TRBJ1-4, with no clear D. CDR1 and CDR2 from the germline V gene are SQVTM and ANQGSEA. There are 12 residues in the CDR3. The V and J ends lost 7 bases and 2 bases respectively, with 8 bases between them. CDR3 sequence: CSAISTNEKLFF. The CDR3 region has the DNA TGCAGCGCGATCAGTACTAATGAAAAACTGTTTTTT.

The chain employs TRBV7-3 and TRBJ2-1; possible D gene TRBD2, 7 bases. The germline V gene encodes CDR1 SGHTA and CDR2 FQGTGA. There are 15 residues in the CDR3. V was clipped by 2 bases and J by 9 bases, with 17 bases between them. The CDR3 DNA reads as TGTGCCAGCAGCTTATTGGGGGGGCCACGGGGTGAGCAGTTCTTC. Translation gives CASSLLGGPRGEQFF. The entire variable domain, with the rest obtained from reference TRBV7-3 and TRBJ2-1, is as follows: GAGVSQTPSNKVTEKGKYVELRCDPISGHTALYWYRQSLGQGPEFLIYFQGTGAADDSGLPNDRFFAVRPEGSVSTLKIQRTERGDSAVYLCASSLLGGPRGEQFFGPGTRLTVL.

CDR3 nucleotide sequence: TGTGCCAGCAGTTTCGGGCGGGGGGGCCGTTTGGAGACCCAGTACTTC. This sequence encodes CASSFGRGGRLETQYF. V gene TRBV6-5 combines with J gene TRBJ2-5; 9 bases agree with TRBD2. The CDR3 has 16 amino acids. The germline V gene encodes CDR1 MNHEY and CDR2 SVGAGI. V was pared by 4 bases and J by 5 bases, with 11 bases of the junction left unmatched.

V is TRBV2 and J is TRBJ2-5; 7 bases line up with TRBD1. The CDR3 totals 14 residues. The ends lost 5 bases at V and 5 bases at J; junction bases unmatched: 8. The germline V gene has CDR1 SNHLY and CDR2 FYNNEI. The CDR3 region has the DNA TGTGCCAGCAGTCCCGGGACAGTCGGGGAGACCCAGTACTTC. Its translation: CASSPGTVGETQYF.

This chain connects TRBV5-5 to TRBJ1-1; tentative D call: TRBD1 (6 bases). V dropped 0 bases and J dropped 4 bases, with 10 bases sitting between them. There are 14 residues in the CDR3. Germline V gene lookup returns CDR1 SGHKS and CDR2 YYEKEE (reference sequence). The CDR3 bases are TGTGCCAGCAGCTTGGAACAGGGCGGCACTGAAGCTTTCTTT. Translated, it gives CASSLEQGGTEAFF.

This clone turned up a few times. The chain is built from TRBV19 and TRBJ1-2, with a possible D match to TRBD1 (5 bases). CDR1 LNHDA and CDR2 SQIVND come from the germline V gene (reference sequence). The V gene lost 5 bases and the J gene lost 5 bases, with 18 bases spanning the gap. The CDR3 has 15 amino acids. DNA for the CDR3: TGTGCCAGTAGTGTACAGGATGAGTTCCTGTATGGCTACACCTTC. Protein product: CASSVQDEFLYGYTF.

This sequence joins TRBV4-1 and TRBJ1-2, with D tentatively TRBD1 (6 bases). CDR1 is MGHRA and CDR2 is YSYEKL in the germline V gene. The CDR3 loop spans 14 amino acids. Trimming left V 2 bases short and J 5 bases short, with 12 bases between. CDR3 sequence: CASSQPGQIYGYTF. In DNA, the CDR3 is TGCGCCAGCAGCCAACCCGGACAGATTTATGGCTACACCTTC.

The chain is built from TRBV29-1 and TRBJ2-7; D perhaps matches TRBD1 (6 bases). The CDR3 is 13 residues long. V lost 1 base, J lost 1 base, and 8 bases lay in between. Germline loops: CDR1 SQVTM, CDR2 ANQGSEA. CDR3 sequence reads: CSVEGTVSYEQYF. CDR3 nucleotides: TGCAGCGTTGAAGGGACAGTTTCCTACGAGCAGTACTTC.

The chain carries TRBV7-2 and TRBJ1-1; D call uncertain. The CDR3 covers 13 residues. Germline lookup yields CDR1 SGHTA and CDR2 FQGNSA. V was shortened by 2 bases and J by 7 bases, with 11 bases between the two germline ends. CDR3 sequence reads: CASSLNGGREAFF. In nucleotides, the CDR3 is TGTGCCAGCAGCTTAAACGGCGGCCGTGAAGCTTTCTTT.

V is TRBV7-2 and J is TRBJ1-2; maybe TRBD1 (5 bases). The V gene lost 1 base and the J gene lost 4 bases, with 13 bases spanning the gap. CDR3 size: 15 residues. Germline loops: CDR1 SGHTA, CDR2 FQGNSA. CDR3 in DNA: TGTGCCAGCAGCTTAGGAGTGGGGGGGACCTATGGCTACACCTTC. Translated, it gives CASSLGVGGTYGYTF.

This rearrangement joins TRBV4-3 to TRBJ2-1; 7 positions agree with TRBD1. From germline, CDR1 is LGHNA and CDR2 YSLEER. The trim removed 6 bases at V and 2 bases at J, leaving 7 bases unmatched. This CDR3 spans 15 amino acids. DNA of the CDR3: TGCGCCAGCAGTTTCAACAGGGGTCCCTACAATGAGCAGTTCTTC. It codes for CASSFNRGPYNEQFF.

The CDR3 reads CASSDFGDGELFF. The CDR3 region has the DNA TGTGCCAGCAGCGATTTCGGGGACGGGGAGCTGTTTTTT. This chain uses TRBV7-7 with TRBJ2-2; possible D gene TRBD2, 5 bases. The germline gives CDR1 SSHAT, CDR2 FNYEAQ (reference sequence). There are 13 residues in the CDR3. V lost 5 bases and J lost 7, with 11 bases in between.

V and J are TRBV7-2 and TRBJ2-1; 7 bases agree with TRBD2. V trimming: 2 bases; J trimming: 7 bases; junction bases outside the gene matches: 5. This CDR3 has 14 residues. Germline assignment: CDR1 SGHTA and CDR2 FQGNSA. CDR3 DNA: TGTGCCAGCAGCTTAAACGGGGGGAGAAATGAGCAGTTCTTC. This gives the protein CASSLNGGRNEQFF.

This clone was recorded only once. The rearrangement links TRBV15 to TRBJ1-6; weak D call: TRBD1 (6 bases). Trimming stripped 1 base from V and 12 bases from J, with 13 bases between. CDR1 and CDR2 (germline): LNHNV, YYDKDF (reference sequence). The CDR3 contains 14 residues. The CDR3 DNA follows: TGTGCCACCAGCAGAGGACAGGATAGGCGACCCCTCCACTTT. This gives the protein CATSRGQDRRPLHF.

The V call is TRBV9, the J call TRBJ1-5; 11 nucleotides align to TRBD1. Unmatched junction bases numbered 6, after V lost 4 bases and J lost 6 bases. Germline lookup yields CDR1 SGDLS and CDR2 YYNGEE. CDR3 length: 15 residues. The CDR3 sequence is CASSFGQGAGQPQHF. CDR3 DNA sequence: TGTGCCAGCAGCTTTGGACAGGGGGCGGGTCAGCCCCAGCATTTT.

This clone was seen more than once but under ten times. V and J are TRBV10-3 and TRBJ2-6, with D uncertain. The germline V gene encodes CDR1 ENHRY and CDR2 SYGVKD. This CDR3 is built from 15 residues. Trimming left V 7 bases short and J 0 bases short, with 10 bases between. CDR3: CAIMNAHSGANVLTF. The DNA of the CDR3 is TGTGCCATCATGAACGCACACTCTGGGGCCAACGTCCTGACTTTC.

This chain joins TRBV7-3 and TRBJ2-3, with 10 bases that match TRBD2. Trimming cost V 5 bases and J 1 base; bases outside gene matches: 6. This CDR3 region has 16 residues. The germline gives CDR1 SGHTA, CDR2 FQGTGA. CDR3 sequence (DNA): TGTGCCAGCAGCCAGGGTGGGACTAGCGGCACAGATACGCAGTATTTT. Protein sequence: CASSQGGTSGTDTQYF.

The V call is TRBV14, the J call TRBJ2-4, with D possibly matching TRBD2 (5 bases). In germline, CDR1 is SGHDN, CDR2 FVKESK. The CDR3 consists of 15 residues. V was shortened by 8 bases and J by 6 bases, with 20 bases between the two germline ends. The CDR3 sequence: CASPVDYLKSNIQYF. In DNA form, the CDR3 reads TGTGCCAGCCCCGTCGACTACCTCAAGTCAAACATTCAGTACTTC.

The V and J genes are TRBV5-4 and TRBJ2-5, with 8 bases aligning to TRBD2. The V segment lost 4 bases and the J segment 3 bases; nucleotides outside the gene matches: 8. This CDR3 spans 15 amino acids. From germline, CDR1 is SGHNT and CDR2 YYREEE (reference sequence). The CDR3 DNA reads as TGTGCCAGCAGCACCTCCGGGGGGGCAGAAGAGACCCAGTACTTC. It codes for CASSTSGGAEETQYF.

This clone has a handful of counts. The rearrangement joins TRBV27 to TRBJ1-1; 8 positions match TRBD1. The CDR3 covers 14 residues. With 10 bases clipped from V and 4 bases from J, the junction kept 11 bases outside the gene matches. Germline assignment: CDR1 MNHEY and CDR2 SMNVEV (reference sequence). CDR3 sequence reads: CATFAPTGGTEAFF. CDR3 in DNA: TGTGCCACCTTCGCACCTACAGGGGGCACTGAAGCTTTCTTT.